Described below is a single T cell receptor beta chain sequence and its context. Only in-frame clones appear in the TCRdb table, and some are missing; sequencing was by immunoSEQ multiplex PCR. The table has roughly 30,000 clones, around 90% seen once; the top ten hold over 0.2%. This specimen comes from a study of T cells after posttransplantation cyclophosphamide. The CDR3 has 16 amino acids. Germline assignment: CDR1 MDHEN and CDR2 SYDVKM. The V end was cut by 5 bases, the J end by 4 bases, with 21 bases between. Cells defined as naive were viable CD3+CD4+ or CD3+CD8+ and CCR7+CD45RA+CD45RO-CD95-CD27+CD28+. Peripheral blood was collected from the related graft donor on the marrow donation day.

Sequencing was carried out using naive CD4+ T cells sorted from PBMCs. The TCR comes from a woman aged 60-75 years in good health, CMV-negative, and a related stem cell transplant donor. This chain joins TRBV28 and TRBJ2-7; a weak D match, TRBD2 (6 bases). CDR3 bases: TGTGCCAGCAGTCCTGGGGGAGGCGGGACCTTATACGAGCAGTACTTC. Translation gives CASSPGGGGTLYEQYF.